The T cell receptor beta chain described here comes from a study of CD8 T cells in ankylosing spondylitis. TCRdb called the 5' RACE reads again in MiXCR, with one record for every CDR3 protein. The table records approximately 250,000 distinct CDR3 sequences, under 12% of them present only once. This clonotype was seen many times. As yet, its antigen is unknown. General observations from the study: Clones linked to the disease showed a CD8+ phenotype. They occurred at relatively low frequencies in peripheral blood. Typical of ankylosing spondylitis blood, it appeared, was a TCR beta motif of fewer than ten highly homologous variants. A subset of motif variants has previously been described in the synovial fluid and blood of reactive arthritis. Matched synovial fluid from ankylosing spondylitis patients was reported to be enriched for disease-linked clones.

Per germline, CDR1 SGHDT and CDR2 YYEEEE. The V and J ends lost 3 bases and 5 bases respectively, with 9 bases between them. This CDR3 has 13 residues. The sequencing sample was made of blood, either unsorted or a sorted T cell fraction (not recorded which). The source of this sequence is a male donor with ankylosing spondylitis or in good health (not recorded which). V and J are TRBV5-6 and TRBJ1-3; weak D call: TRBD1 (6 bases). CDR3 nucleotide sequence: TGTGCCAGCAGCTCCCGGGACAGAAACACCATATATTTT. Translated: CASSSRDRNTIYF.